The source of this TCR beta chain is a study of cytomegalovirus exposure and HLA in healthy donors. About this clone itself: Antigen specificity is unknown.

The PCR had 60 Vbeta and 13 Jbeta primers. Clones were read by immunoSEQ multiplex PCR, and TCRdb kept only the in-frame ones, dropping some. The sample shows 170,000 or so clones, roughly 75% of them seen only once. General study findings and limits: Upon later analysis, TCR association rates were observed to vary by HLA locus, being highest for DRB1 and lowest for HLA-C. After further analysis at a later stage, 15,000 to 20,000 TCR beta sequences were associated with HLA alleles at 0.05 false discovery rate.

Germline CDR1 is SQVTM and CDR2 is ANQGSEA. This CDR3 has 11 amino acids. The V gene lost 0 bases and the J gene lost 11 bases, with 10 bases spanning the gap. The material sequenced was PBMCs. The sequence derives from a man between 40 and 49 years old in good health and CMV-seronegative. The chain employs TRBV29-1 and TRBJ2-5, with D perhaps TRBD2 (6 bases). The CDR3 here is CSVEEGGEQYF. For the CDR3, the DNA is TGCAGCGTTGAAGAGGGCGGGGAGCAGTACTTC. Supplemented by reference TRBV29-1 and TRBJ2-5, the full variable domain reads SAVISQKPSRDICQRGTSLTIQCQVDSQVTMMFWYRQQPGQSLTLIATANQGSEATYESGFVIDKFPISRPNLTFSTLTVSNMSPEDSSIYLCSVEEGGEQYFGPGTRLLVL.